This T cell receptor beta chain was retrieved from a study of T-cell reconstitution after alpha-beta-depleted transplantation in children. V shed 6 bases and J shed 7 bases, with 14 bases lying between them. This CDR3 spans 13 amino acids. It was with unique molecular identifiers that the TCRbeta library was prepared. From the PCR reads, TCRdb called clonotypes with MiXCR, one entry per CDR3 protein. Of approximately 520,000 distinct CDR3 sequences in the sample, around 10% were seen once. The sequencing used PBMCs, mostly from graft donor cells, collected 180 days after TCRalphabeta/CD19-depleted stem cell transplant. The source of this sequence is a female patient under 10 years old who had a stem cell transplant for aplastic anemia, so the T cells may come from the graft donor. This chain uses TRBV12-3 or TRBV12-4 with TRBJ2-3, with no clear D. CDR3 coding DNA: TGTGCCAGCAGCCAGACGAGCAGAAATACGCAGTATTTT. Encoded protein: CASSQTSRNTQYF.